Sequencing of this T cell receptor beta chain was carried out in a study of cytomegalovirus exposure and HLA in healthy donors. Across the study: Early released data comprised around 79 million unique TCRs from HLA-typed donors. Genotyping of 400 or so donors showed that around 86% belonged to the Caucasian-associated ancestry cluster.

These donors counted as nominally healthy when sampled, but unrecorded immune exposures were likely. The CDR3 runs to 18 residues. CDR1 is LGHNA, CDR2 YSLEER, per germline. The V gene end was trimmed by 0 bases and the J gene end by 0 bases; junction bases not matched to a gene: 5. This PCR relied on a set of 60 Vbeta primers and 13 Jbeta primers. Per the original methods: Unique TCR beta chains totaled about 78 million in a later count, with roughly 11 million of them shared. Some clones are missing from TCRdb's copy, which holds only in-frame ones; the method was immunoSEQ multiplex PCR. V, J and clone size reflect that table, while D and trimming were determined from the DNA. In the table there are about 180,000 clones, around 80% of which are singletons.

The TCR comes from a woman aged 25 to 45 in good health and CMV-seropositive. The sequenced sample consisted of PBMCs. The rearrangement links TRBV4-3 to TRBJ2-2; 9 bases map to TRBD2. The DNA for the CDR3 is TGCGCCAGCAGCCAAGACGACAGCGGGGGGACGAACACCGGGGAGCTGTTTTTT. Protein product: CASSQDDSGGTNTGELFF.